This TCR beta chain was sequenced for a study of T-cell reconstitution after alpha-beta-depleted transplantation in children. Notes on the study in general: Elevated TCRbeta diversity at day 60 was traced, in some patients, to surviving recipient T cells and thymic progenitors. About two months after transplant, alpha-beta T cells reportedly came from several hundred expanded graft clones. Counts and diversity of T cells one year after transplant came mostly from newly produced T cells.

V lost 6 bases and J lost 0, with 14 bases in between. The CDR3 runs to 15 residues. This clonotype was recorded a few times. Its antigen is not known. Preparation of the TCRbeta library was carried out with unique molecular identifiers. Each CDR3 protein is one row after TCRdb ran MiXCR on the PCR reads. The profile shows about 980,000 distinct CDR3 sequences, roughly 29% of them singletons. The sequence derives from a boy under three years old who had a stem cell transplant for SCID, so the T cells may come from the graft donor. The sequences come from PBMCs, mostly from graft donor cells, collected 360 days after TCRalphabeta/CD19-depleted stem cell transplant. The V call is TRBV12-3 or TRBV12-4, the J call TRBJ1-1; tentatively, D is TRBD1 (5 bases). The CDR3 coding sequence is TGTGCCAGCAGGCCTTCCAGGGCAATGAACACTGAAGCTTTCTTT. Residues: CASRPSRAMNTEAFF.